This T cell receptor beta chain was documented in a study of blood T cell repertoires in COVID-19. Background on the study: Donors in the United States, Italy and Spain gave samples during acute or convalescent COVID-19.

This clone has a single count. The study recruited people aged 18 to 89 years across more than 20 US areas. Participants were placed into cohorts based on the clinical history they reported. The data were produced by immunoSEQ multiplex PCR, yet TCRdb's version contains in-frame clones alone and is incomplete. The table shows roughly 400,000 clones, with around nine tenths occurring only once. The CDR3 contains 13 residues. Germline CDR1 is LNHDA and CDR2 is SQIVND (reference sequence). V was cut by 5 bases and J by 6 bases, with 14 bases left in between. The genes are TRBV19 and TRBJ2-7; weak D call: TRBD2 (6 bases). Sequencing was carried out using PBMCs or T cells enriched from blood (not recorded which). The clonotype was recovered from a woman aged 18-29 years who had been exposed to COVID-19. The CDR3 nucleotides read TGTGCCAGTAGTCCGGGGGAAGGGCCCGAGCAGTACTTC. Encoded protein: CASSPGEGPEQYF.